A single sample gave rise to the 23 T cell receptor beta chains below, sequenced in a study of T cell responses to AZD1222 COVID-19 vaccine listed by TCRdb under 2021. Library preparation was by the immunoSEQ multiplex PCR assay. As stored in TCRdb, this immuneACCESS dataset retains in-frame rearrangements with V and J assigned. A fraction of the clones does not appear; measured against another copy, unresolved V genes explain less than half of the discrepancy, and the remainder lacks a known reason. The sample table records roughly 130,000 clones; about 90% of these occur just once. The ten top clones hold about 1.9% of the sample. The time point label, read with the paper, signifies: baseline before first vaccination. Sequenced material: peripheral blood, taken on day 0 of AZD1222 vaccination. The receptors originated from an adult in good health.

The chain has TRBV19 and TRBJ1-2; tentatively, D is TRBD1 (6 bases). CDR3 length equals 16 residues. V lost 3 bases and J lost 8, with 22 bases in between. CDR1 is LNHDA and CDR2 is SQIVND in the germline V gene (reference sequence). The CDR3 reads CASSMLPGEGGSGYTF. In DNA form, the CDR3 reads TGTGCCAGTAGTATGCTCCCAGGCGAGGGGGGATCGGGCTACACCTTC.

The chain is built from TRBV11-2 and TRBJ2-3, with TRBD1 matching 7 bases. J gave up 2 bases and V 5 bases, and 7 bases lay outside the gene matches. Germline CDR1 SGHAT, CDR2 FQNNGV. The CDR3 loop spans 15 amino acids. The CDR3 nucleotides read TGTGCCAGCAGCCGAACCGGGACAGACACAGATACGCAGTATTTT. Its protein is CASSRTGTDTDTQYF.

This rearrangement joins TRBV4-3 to TRBJ2-2; the match to TRBD2 covers 7 bases. V gave up 5 bases and J gave up 5 bases; unmatched junction bases: 8. CDR3 length: 15 residues. Germline CDR1 LGHNA, CDR2 YSLEER. This chain's CDR3 is CASSKGQGGTGELFF. The CDR3 bases are TGCGCCAGCAGCAAAGGTCAGGGAGGGACCGGGGAGCTGTTTTTT.

The chain combines TRBV18 with TRBJ2-5; D gene uncertain. Germline loops: CDR1 KGHSH, CDR2 LQKENI. V gave up 2 bases and J gave up 5 bases, with 12 bases separating them. CDR3 length: 14 amino acids. CDR3 DNA sequence: TGTGCCAGCTCACCATCTACGCGGTCGGAGACCCAGTACTTC. Translation gives CASSPSTRSETQYF.

The chain uses TRBV14 and TRBJ1-6, with 9 bases identical to TRBD1. Germline loops: CDR1 SGHDN, CDR2 FVKESK. V was clipped by 1 base and J by 9 bases; unmatched bases: 4. The CDR3 has 15 residues. The CDR3 loop reads CASSQATGGGSPLHF. DNA for the CDR3: TGTGCCAGCAGCCAAGCCACAGGGGGCGGTTCACCCCTCCACTTT.

This chain uses TRBV5-1 with TRBJ2-7; D is undetermined. The V gene's germline CDR1 is SGHRS and CDR2 YFSETQ. V was clipped by 4 bases and J by 2 bases, with 10 bases between them. The CDR3 is made up of 13 amino acids. The CDR3 spells CASSPYAPYEQYF. The CDR3 bases are TGCGCCAGCAGCCCGTATGCGCCCTACGAGCAGTACTTC.

The chain carries TRBV9 and TRBJ1-3; D unresolved. Per germline, CDR1 SGDLS and CDR2 YYNGEE. This CDR3 spans 17 amino acids. Between the trimmed V and J ends, which lost 0 bases and 0 bases, there was a span of 13 bases. The CDR3 region has the DNA TGTGCCAGCAGCGTAGGCCCTACGGTCATCTCTGGAAACACCATATATTTT. It translates to CASSVGPTVISGNTIYF.

The chain uses TRBV19 and TRBJ1-2; D perhaps matches TRBD1 (5 bases). The germline CDR1 and CDR2 sequences are LNHDA and SQIVND (reference sequence). The CDR3 extends over 15 amino acids. V lost 0 bases and J lost 3, with 11 bases in between. CDR3 residues: CASSIDLGQHYGYTF. CDR3 coding DNA: TGTGCCAGTAGTATAGATCTGGGGCAGCACTATGGCTACACCTTC.

This chain connects TRBV12-3 or TRBV12-4 to TRBJ2-7; D unclear. This CDR3 region has 12 residues. V shed 3 bases and J shed 3 bases, with 6 bases lying between them. CDR3 in DNA: TGTGCCAGCAGTTTTATAGGCTACGAGCAGTACTTC. Residues: CASSFIGYEQYF.

This chain links TRBV2 with TRBJ1-2; TRBD1 matches at 9 bases. CDR3 length: 15 amino acids. CDR1 is SNHLY, CDR2 FYNNEI, per germline. With 6 bases clipped from V and 8 bases from J, the junction kept 13 bases outside the gene matches. In DNA form, the CDR3 reads TGTGCCAGCAGCCCCGGGACAGGGTTCCCGGGGGGCTACACCTTC. Protein: CASSPGTGFPGGYTF. Variable domain in full (rest from reference TRBV2 and TRBJ1-2): EPEVTQTPSHQVTQMGQEVILRCVPISNHLYFYWYRQILGQKVEFLVSFYNNEISEKSEIFDDQFSVERPDGSNFTLKIRSTKLEDSAMYFCASSPGTGFPGGYTFGSGTRLTVV.

In its sample, this clone was seen once. The chain combines TRBV6-5 with TRBJ1-5, with TRBD1 matching over 7 bases. This CDR3 comprises 14 residues. The V gene's germline CDR1 is MNHEY and CDR2 SVGAGI. V gave up 8 bases and J gave up 6 bases; unmatched junction bases: 10. CDR3 sequence reads: CASGHRGWGQPQHF. The CDR3, as DNA: TGTGCCAGCGGACACAGGGGTTGGGGTCAGCCCCAGCATTTT.

CDR3 amino acids: CASSLALGRNTGELFF. DNA of the CDR3: TGTGCCAGCAGCTTAGCGCTCGGCAGGAACACCGGGGAGCTGTTTTTT. The V gene is TRBV7-2, the J gene TRBJ2-2, with D uncertain. V was clipped by 0 bases and J by 1 base, with 9 bases between them. In germline, CDR1 is SGHTA, CDR2 FQGNSA. The CDR3 totals 16 residues.

The CDR3 loop is CASSSGQGEVKLFF. The CDR3 DNA is TGTGCCAGCAGCTCGGGACAGGGAGAGGTTAAACTGTTTTTT. The rearrangement uses TRBV11-2 and TRBJ1-4, with 9 bases that match TRBD1. With V trimmed by 4 bases and J by 11 bases, 8 bases remained unmatched. The CDR3 consists of 14 residues. Germline V lookup: CDR1 SGHAT, CDR2 FQNNGV.

The chain has TRBV19 and TRBJ2-7; weak D call: TRBD1 (6 bases). This CDR3 is 16 amino acids long. The germline V and J ends were trimmed by 4 bases and 5 bases, with 21 bases remaining between them. CDR1 is LNHDA, CDR2 SQIVND, per germline (reference sequence). The CDR3 bases are TGTGCCAGTAGTAATAATCCCAGGGGAAGCTTGGACGAGCAGTACTTC. As protein: CASSNNPRGSLDEQYF.

The J gene is TRBJ2-3, the V gene TRBV19; 7 positions match TRBD2. Trimming removed 4 bases from V and 8 bases from J; junction bases left unmatched: 6. CDR3 length: 13 residues. Germline V gene sequence: CDR1 LNHDA, CDR2 SQIVND (reference sequence). CDR3 DNA sequence: TGTGCCAGTAGTACCCTTGGCGGGGGTACGCAGTATTTT. It translates to CASSTLGGGTQYF.

The chain employs TRBV4-3 and TRBJ2-3; 14 bases are a match to TRBD2. The CDR3 covers 15 residues. Germline-derived CDR1 and CDR2 are LGHNA and YSLEER. V dropped 4 bases and J dropped 9; count of bases not matched to a gene: 6. CDR3 nucleotide sequence: TGCGCCAGCAGCCCGACTAGCGGGGGGGCGGGCACGCAGTATTTT. It encodes CASSPTSGGAGTQYF.

The chain has TRBV7-2 and TRBJ1-6; D is undetermined. V lost 1 base, J lost 8 bases, and 12 bases lay in between. There are 15 residues in the CDR3. Germline V gene sequence: CDR1 SGHTA, CDR2 FQGNSA. The CDR3 is CASSLEGSVYSPLHF. In nucleotides, the CDR3 is TGTGCCAGCAGCTTAGAAGGGAGTGTTTATTCACCCCTCCACTTT.

The chain uses TRBV19 and TRBJ2-3; tentatively, D is TRBD1 (6 bases). In germline, CDR1 is LNHDA, CDR2 SQIVND (reference sequence). V lost 8 bases, J lost 2 bases, and 11 bases lay in between. The CDR3 consists of 13 residues. The CDR3 reads CASRGHTTDTQYF. The CDR3 DNA reads TGTGCCAGTCGGGGACACACCACAGATACGCAGTATTTT.

This chain joins TRBV6-6 and TRBJ2-7, with TRBD2 matching over 13 bases. V dropped 0 bases and J dropped 7; count of bases not matched to a gene: 6. The CDR3 totals 16 residues. The germline gives CDR1 MNHNY, CDR2 SVGAGI (reference sequence). CDR3 DNA sequence: TGTGCCAGCAGTTACTCCATGAGACTAGCGGGGGGTGAGCAGTACTTC. This gives the protein CASSYSMRLAGGEQYF.

This clone appeared once. This chain uses TRBV12-3 or TRBV12-4 with TRBJ1-1; D remains unclear. The CDR3 has 13 amino acids. V gave up 7 bases and J gave up 2 bases, with 11 bases separating them. CDR3 residues: CASTGTANTEAFF. The DNA for the CDR3 is TGTGCCAGCACGGGCACAGCCAACACTGAAGCTTTCTTT.

The gene calls are TRBV29-1 and TRBJ2-3, with D uncertain. This CDR3 contains 16 residues. Germline CDR1 SQVTM, CDR2 ANQGSEA. Trimming removed 0 bases at V and 1 base at J, with 14 bases between. CDR3 nucleotides: TGCAGCGTTGAAGATAATCGAGACACCCGCACAGATACGCAGTATTTT. This translates into CSVEDNRDTRTDTQYF.

CDR3 bases: TGTGCCACCAGCAGTCGAGTCGGGTTGGGGCAGCCCCAGCATTTT. Its protein product is CATSSRVGLGQPQHF. The chain is built from TRBV15 and TRBJ1-5; no clear D. This CDR3 region has 15 residues. CDR1 LNHNV and CDR2 YYDKDF come from the germline V gene (reference sequence). Trimming pared 3 bases from V and 7 bases from J, leaving 16 bases between.

The genes are TRBV6-5 and TRBJ1-3; D is perhaps TRBD1 (6 bases). Germline assignment: CDR1 MNHEY and CDR2 SVGAGI. Trimming cost V 4 bases and J 1 base, with 8 bases left between them. The CDR3 runs 14 residues. The CDR3 is CASSLGGSGNTIYF. CDR3 nucleotide sequence: TGTGCCAGCAGTTTAGGGGGATCTGGAAACACCATATATTTT.